One and the same sample provided the 10 T cell receptor beta chains below, sequenced in a study of cytomegalovirus exposure and HLA in healthy donors. 60 Vbeta and 13 Jbeta primers were used in PCR. TCRdb keeps only in-frame clones here, not all; method: immunoSEQ multiplex PCR. The repertoire holds approximately 220,000 clones, with approximately 83% as singletons. Sample: PBMCs. Receptors originate from a girl under 18 in good health and CMV-seronegative.

This chain connects TRBV19 to TRBJ1-1, with D tentatively TRBD1 (6 bases). Trimming cost V 1 base and J 1 base, with 16 bases left between them. CDR3 size: 17 residues. Germline V gene lookup returns CDR1 LNHDA and CDR2 SQIVND (reference sequence). This CDR3 is CASSIARAQGSNTEAFF. The CDR3 DNA sequence: TGTGCCAGTAGTATAGCTAGGGCACAGGGATCGAACACTGAAGCTTTCTTT.

The V call is TRBV21-1, the J call TRBJ2-3; the D segment call TRBD1 is taken from the table without a DNA check. TRBV21-1 is marked as a pseudogene. This CDR3 is 17 amino acids long. The CDR3 spells CASSKHPRQGNRDTQYF. DNA of the CDR3: TGTGCCAGCAGCAAACACCCACGACAGGGAAACCGCGATACGCAGTATTTT.

The J gene is TRBJ2-3, the V gene TRBV4-3, with 14 bases that match TRBD2. CDR1 is LGHNA and CDR2 is YSLEER in the germline V gene. There are 18 residues in the CDR3. J lost 2 bases, V lost 0 bases, and 4 bases had no gene match. This CDR3 reads CASSQDGTSGGFTDTQYF. The CDR3 bases are TGCGCCAGCAGCCAAGATGGGACTAGCGGGGGCTTCACAGATACGCAGTATTTT.

This chain links TRBV15 with TRBJ2-7, with D possibly being TRBD2 (5 bases). There are 14 residues in the CDR3. Per germline, CDR1 LNHNV and CDR2 YYDKDF (reference sequence). Between the trimmed V and J ends, which lost 5 bases and 6 bases, there was a span of 17 bases. The CDR3 loop is CATSPEPGTFEQYF. CDR3 DNA: TGTGCCACCAGCCCCGAACCGGGAACCTTCGAGCAGTACTTC.

There are a few counts of this clone. The chain recombines TRBV7-2 with TRBJ1-5; the D gene is possibly TRBD1 (5 bases). CDR3 length: 15 residues. Germline assignment: CDR1 SGHTA and CDR2 FQGNSA. The V end was cut by 5 bases, the J end by 6 bases, with 17 bases between. The CDR3 DNA is TGTGCCAGCAGCGATAGGGCTCGGGGGATTCAGCCCCAGCATTTT. It codes for CASSDRARGIQPQHF.

The V and J genes are TRBV28 and TRBJ1-1, with 8 bases matching TRBD1. CDR1 and CDR2 (germline): MDHEN, SYDVKM. The CDR3 extends over 15 amino acids. Trimming at V came to 5 bases and at J to 0 bases, leaving 5 bases not matched to a gene. In DNA form, the CDR3 reads TGTGCCAGCAGTCCACGGGACAGGTTGAACACTGAAGCTTTCTTT. Protein product: CASSPRDRLNTEAFF.

The sample holds one count of this clone. This chain joins TRBV29-1 and TRBJ2-7, with TRBD1 identical over 9 bases. Germline CDR1 is SQVTM and CDR2 is ANQGSEA. Trimming at V came to 6 bases and at J to 3 bases, leaving 3 bases not matched to a gene. CDR3 length: 12 amino acids. CDR3 amino acids: CSVRGQGYEQYF. The CDR3 coding sequence is TGCAGCGTCCGGGGACAGGGCTACGAGCAGTACTTC.

The chain carries TRBV7-9 and TRBJ2-7, with D tentatively TRBD1 (5 bases). CDR3 length: 17 amino acids. Trimming pared 3 bases from V and 5 bases from J, leaving 23 bases between. Germline CDR1 reads SEHNR; CDR2 reads FQNEAQ (reference sequence). CDR3 nucleotides: TGTGCCAGCAGCTTTGGACATTCGGGCTCTCTTTGGGACGAGCAGTACTTC. Protein product: CASSFGHSGSLWDEQYF.

The chain recombines TRBV28 with TRBJ1-1; 7 bases align to TRBD1. The CDR3 loop spans 15 amino acids. Germline lookup yields CDR1 MDHEN and CDR2 SYDVKM. The V gene end was trimmed by 4 bases and the J gene end by 3 bases; junction bases not matched to a gene: 8. The CDR3 coding sequence is TGTGCCAGCAGTTCTCCCCCGGACAGGTACACTGAAGCTTTCTTT. It yields the protein CASSSPPDRYTEAFF.

This chain joins TRBV9 and TRBJ2-2, with 10 bases identical to TRBD1. CDR3 length equals 16 residues. Germline V gives CDR1 SGDLS, CDR2 YYNGEE. V dropped 3 bases and J dropped 4; count of bases not matched to a gene: 6. CDR3 sequence reads: CASSARQGASTGELFF. The DNA of the CDR3 is TGTGCCAGCAGCGCTCGACAGGGGGCGAGCACCGGGGAGCTGTTTTTT.